Following are 23 T cell receptor beta chains from one sample sequenced in a study of control samples from healthy donors and cancer patients (dated by TCRdb to about 2020). The library was prepared using the immunoSEQ multiplex PCR assay. This immuneACCESS table, as held by TCRdb, lists in-frame sequences with V and J called but not all clones. Of the missing ones, under half trace to an unresolved V gene in checked studies; the others have no known cause. This sample is represented by some 150,000 clones; under 95% of them were singletons. Jointly, the top ten make up more than 6.5% of the sample. Sequencing was performed on blood. Receptor source: a man aged 18 to 29 in good health.

This chain uses TRBV4-3 with TRBJ1-3; D is ambiguous. Germline assignment: CDR1 LGHNA and CDR2 YSLEER. The CDR3 is 15 amino acids. Trimming removed 1 base from V and 1 base from J, with 8 bases in between. As DNA, the CDR3 is TGCGCCAGCAGCCAAGCCCGAGGATCTGGAAACACCATATATTTT. As protein: CASSQARGSGNTIYF.

The sample holds one count of this clone. The chain links TRBV6-2 or TRBV6-3 to TRBJ2-3, with D uncertain. Trimming took 8 bases from V and 0 from J, leaving 12 bases between them. Germline V gives CDR1 MNHEY, CDR2 SVGEGT. The CDR3 extends over 14 amino acids. The CDR3 sequence is CASCNWGSTDTQYF. CDR3 coding DNA: TGTGCCAGCTGTAACTGGGGTAGCACAGATACGCAGTATTTT.

The rearrangement uses TRBV30 and TRBJ1-1; D gene uncertain. The CDR3 sequence is 13 residues long. The V end was cut by 2 bases, the J end by 3 bases, with 10 bases between. Germline values: CDR1 GTSNPN, CDR2 SVGIG (reference sequence). As DNA, the CDR3 is TGTGCCTGGAGTTCGAACCGGGACACTGAAGCTTTCTTT. Translated, it gives CAWSSNRDTEAFF.

This sequence joins TRBV19 and TRBJ1-4, with TRBD1 matching 7 bases. V was clipped by 5 bases and J by 7 bases; unmatched bases: 4. The CDR3 has 13 amino acids. CDR1 LNHDA and CDR2 SQIVND come from the germline V gene (reference sequence). The CDR3 sequence is CASSPTGAEKLFF. CDR3 nucleotide sequence: TGTGCCAGTAGTCCAACAGGGGCTGAAAAACTGTTTTTT.

J is TRBJ2-5 and V is TRBV3-1 (or the pseudogene TRBV3-2), with unresolved D. CDR1 is LGHDT and CDR2 is YNNKEL in the germline V gene (reference sequence). V lost 0 bases to trimming and J lost 7 bases, with 9 bases between them. The CDR3 covers 13 residues. The CDR3 nucleotides are TGTGCCAGCAGCCAAGATCACGGTCGGACCCAGTACTTC. Its translation is CASSQDHGRTQYF.

V and J are TRBV9 and TRBJ1-6; D remains unclear. Germline lookup yields CDR1 SGDLS and CDR2 YYNGEE. V was clipped by 3 bases and J by 3 bases, with 7 bases between them. There are 14 residues in the CDR3. The CDR3 here is CASSASHYNSPLHF. The CDR3 nucleotides are TGTGCCAGCAGCGCCAGTCACTATAATTCACCCCTCCACTTT.

With regard to this clone: This sample includes further DNA sequences coding for the same CDR3. The V gene is TRBV30, the J gene TRBJ1-5; D is unclear. This CDR3 has 13 residues. Trimming cost V 0 bases and J 2 bases, with 5 bases left between them. The germline gives CDR1 GTSNPN, CDR2 SVGIG (reference sequence). The CDR3, as DNA: TGTGCCTGGAGTGTTCAGGGCAATCAGCCCCAGCATTTT. Translation gives CAWSVQGNQPQHF.

V and J are TRBV14 and TRBJ1-2; maybe TRBD1 (5 bases). Trimming left V 0 bases short and J 8 bases short, with 16 bases between. Per germline, CDR1 SGHDN and CDR2 FVKESK. This CDR3 is 15 amino acids long. In nucleotides, the CDR3 is TGTGCCAGCAGCCAAGATCTTGGCAGGGCGGAGGGCTACACCTTC. Protein: CASSQDLGRAEGYTF. The full variable domain, rest sourced from reference TRBV14 and TRBJ1-2, is EAGVTQFPSHSVIEKGQTVTLRCDPISGHDNLYWYRRVMGKEIKFLLHFVKESKQDESGMPNNRFLAERTGGTYSTLKVQPAELEDSGVYFCASSQDLGRAEGYTFGSGTRLTVV.

The J gene is TRBJ1-3, the V gene TRBV3-1 (or the pseudogene TRBV3-2), with 10 bases that match TRBD1. The CDR3 loop spans 16 amino acids. Trimming cost V 3 bases and J 0 bases; bases outside gene matches: 2. The germline V gene encodes CDR1 LGHDT and CDR2 YNNKEL (reference sequence). CDR3 residues: CASSQGQGTSGNTIYF. The CDR3 nucleotides are TGTGCCAGCAGCCAGGGACAGGGGACCTCTGGAAACACCATATATTTT.

The chain couples TRBV5-1 to TRBJ2-1; 7 bases are shared with TRBD1. Per the germline V gene, CDR1 is SGHRS and CDR2 is YFSETQ. Germline trimming cut 0 bases from V and 5 bases from J; bases unmatched to any gene: 5. The CDR3 totals 15 residues. CDR3 amino acids: CASSLVTGENNEQFF. The CDR3 bases are TGCGCCAGCAGCTTGGTCACAGGGGAGAACAATGAGCAGTTCTTC.

The CDR3 bases are TGTGCCAGTAGTATTATGGGACAGGGAAACACCATATATTTT. It is translated as CASSIMGQGNTIYF. This chain links TRBV19 with TRBJ1-3; 7 bases line up with TRBD1. CDR1 is LNHDA, CDR2 SQIVND, per germline (reference sequence). The CDR3 totals 14 residues. With V trimmed by 3 bases and J by 4 bases, 3 bases remained unmatched.

This chain links TRBV11-1 with TRBJ2-5; 7 bases line up with TRBD1. The CDR3 is 15 amino acids. Germline V gene sequence: CDR1 SGHAT, CDR2 FQDESV (reference sequence). With 2 bases clipped from V and 1 base from J, the junction kept 4 bases outside the gene matches. The CDR3 sequence is CASSLSGQVQETQYF. Written as DNA, the CDR3 is TGTGCCAGCAGCTTATCCGGACAGGTCCAAGAGACCCAGTACTTC.

The chain links TRBV5-4 to TRBJ2-3; TRBD1 might be the D (6 bases). This CDR3 contains 14 residues. V was clipped by 2 bases and J by 2 bases, with 9 bases between them. CDR1 SGHNT and CDR2 YYREEE come from the germline V gene (reference sequence). CDR3 protein: CASSLQGNTDTQYF. CDR3 in DNA: TGTGCCAGCAGCTTACAGGGAAACACAGATACGCAGTATTTT.

This chain connects TRBV21-1 to TRBJ1-6. TRBV21-1 represents a pseudogene. This CDR3 spans 17 amino acids. The CDR3 loop reads CASSKCSFGPRRSPLHF. The CDR3 DNA reads TGTGCCAGCAGCAAATGCTCGTTCGGACCCCGGAGATCACCCCTCCACTTT.

The CDR3 region is CASSETANYGYTF. DNA for the CDR3: TGCGCCAGCAGCGAAACCGCTAACTATGGCTACACCTTC. This chain links TRBV5-1 with TRBJ1-2; D is undetermined. Per the germline V gene, CDR1 is SGHRS and CDR2 is YFSETQ. The V and J ends lost 4 bases and 0 bases respectively, with 7 bases between them. The CDR3 runs to 13 residues.

The gene calls are TRBV5-5 and TRBJ2-7, with 9 bases that match TRBD1. Trimming took 8 bases from V and 0 from J; bases not matched to a gene: 6. Germline assignment: CDR1 SGHKS and CDR2 YYEKEE (reference sequence). The CDR3 is 14 residues long. The CDR3 DNA reads as TGTGCCAGTCGTACAGGGGGCGGCTCCTACGAGCAGTACTTC. This translates into CASRTGGGSYEQYF.

This rearrangement joins TRBV4-1 to TRBJ2-7, with D possibly matching TRBD2 (5 bases). The V and J ends lost 0 bases and 7 bases respectively, with 10 bases between them. This CDR3 spans 13 amino acids. In germline, CDR1 is MGHRA, CDR2 YSYEKL. The CDR3 DNA follows: TGCGCCAGCAGCCAAGAACCTAGCTTTGAGCAGTACTTC. This gives the protein CASSQEPSFEQYF.

The chain links TRBV10-3 to TRBJ2-2; 7 bases agree with TRBD2. J was trimmed by 3 bases and V by 8 bases; bases with no gene match: 3. The CDR3 contains 13 residues. From germline, CDR1 is ENHRY and CDR2 SYGVKD. CDR3 nucleotides: TGTGCCATCGGTGCGGGGGACACCGGGGAGCTGTTTTTT. It is translated as CAIGAGDTGELFF.

This rearrangement joins TRBV3-1 (or the pseudogene TRBV3-2) to TRBJ2-3, with D hard to call. Germline assignment: CDR1 LGHDT and CDR2 YNNKEL (reference sequence). The V gene lost 1 base and the J gene lost 2 bases, with 10 bases spanning the gap. This CDR3 has 15 amino acids. Written as DNA, the CDR3 is TGTGCCAGCAGCCAAGTCTCGGGCCCCACAGATACGCAGTATTTT. Translating gives CASSQVSGPTDTQYF.

The chain employs TRBV10-2 and TRBJ2-7; TRBD1 matches at 10 bases. The J segment lost 4 bases and the V segment lost 4 bases, leaving 1 base of the junction unmatched. The V gene's germline CDR1 is WSHSY and CDR2 SAAADI. This CDR3 is 13 amino acids long. The CDR3 DNA is TGCGCCAGCAGTGGGGGACAGGGGTACGAGCAGTACTTC. Translated, it gives CASSGGQGYEQYF.

The rearrangement uses TRBV6-5 and TRBJ2-7; a possible D gene is TRBD1 (6 bases). The CDR3 sequence is 14 residues long. V lost 0 bases, J lost 3 bases, and 9 bases lay in between. Germline V CDR1 and CDR2: MNHEY, SVGAGI. CDR3 in DNA: TGTGCCAGCAGTTACTCGAGGACAGTCTACGAGCAGTACTTC. Amino acid sequence: CASSYSRTVYEQYF.

This chain links TRBV20-1 with TRBJ2-6; a possible D gene is TRBD2 (5 bases). This CDR3 is 14 amino acids long. Trimming shortened V by 6 bases and J by 4 bases, and 13 bases separated the two germline ends. Looked up from germline, CDR1 is DFQATT and CDR2 is SNEGSKA (reference sequence). The CDR3 nucleotides read TGCAGTGCAAGTAGCGTAAGCGGGGCCAACGTCCTGACTTTC. Translated, it gives CSASSVSGANVLTF.

This clone was recorded only once. The gene calls are TRBV9 and TRBJ1-1, with 8 bases identical to TRBD1. Germline CDR1 reads SGDLS; CDR2 reads YYNGEE. V was clipped by 3 bases and J by 1 base; unmatched bases: 2. CDR3 length: 14 amino acids. CDR3 loop: CASSAGQGNTEAFF. CDR3 bases: TGTGCCAGCAGCGCCGGACAGGGGAACACTGAAGCTTTCTTT.